This T cell receptor (beta chain) derives from a study of technical replicates of blood from several donors. Profiling relied on immunoSEQ multiplex PCR, and the TCRdb table lists in-frame clones only, not all of them. This sample has 85,000 to 100,000 clones, with almost 96% found just once. Sequenced material: T cells isolated from PBMCs. This TCR came from a human donor in good health.

The CDR3 sequence is CATQDSLLYNEQFF. CDR3 coding DNA: TGTGCCACCCAGGACAGTCTGCTGTACAATGAGCAGTTCTTC. The chain combines TRBV25-1 with TRBJ2-1; a possible D gene is TRBD1 (6 bases). The CDR3 covers 14 residues. Germline lookup yields CDR1 MGHDK and CDR2 SYGVNS. The germline V and J ends were trimmed by 10 bases and 4 bases, with 17 bases remaining between them.